These 12 T cell receptor beta chains share one sample of origin, sequenced in a study of T-cell reconstitution after alpha-beta-depleted transplantation in children. It was with unique molecular identifiers that the TCRbeta library was prepared. TCRdb analysed the PCR reads with MiXCR anew, one entry per CDR3 protein. The sample lists about 540,000 distinct CDR3 sequences, around 27% occurring once. The material sequenced was PBMCs, taken before TCRalphabeta/CD19-depleted stem cell transplant. Source of these receptors: a boy in the first two years of life with Wiskott-Aldrich syndrome, due to receive a stem cell transplant.

The gene calls are TRBV12-3 or TRBV12-4 and TRBJ1-2; no reliable D call. Trimming stripped 3 bases from V and 4 bases from J, with 9 bases between. The CDR3 has 13 residues. The CDR3, as DNA: TGTGCCAGCAGTTTGAATCTCCGCTATGGCTACACCTTC. Encoded protein: CASSLNLRYGYTF.

CDR3 bases: TGCGCCAGCAGCCAAGGGATAGGGGGTCCCCCCGGGGAGCTGTTTTTT. Translating it yields CASSQGIGGPPGELFF. The rearrangement uses TRBV4-1 and TRBJ2-2; a possible D gene is TRBD1 (6 bases). In germline, CDR1 is MGHRA, CDR2 YSYEKL. There are 16 residues in the CDR3. Trimming removed 1 base from V and 6 bases from J, with 15 bases in between.

J is TRBJ1-5 and V is TRBV20-1; 7 positions agree with TRBD1. CDR1 is DFQATT and CDR2 is SNEGSKA in the germline V gene (reference sequence). Trimming cost V 6 bases and J 5 bases; bases outside gene matches: 10. This CDR3 is 14 amino acids long. CDR3 sequence reads: CSATEARGYQPQHF. The CDR3 DNA reads TGCAGTGCCACGGAGGCCAGGGGGTATCAGCCCCAGCATTTT.

V gene TRBV20-1 combines with J gene TRBJ2-1, with D unclear. Trimming left V 6 bases short and J 1 base short, with 13 bases between. This CDR3 contains 14 residues. Germline values: CDR1 DFQATT, CDR2 SNEGSKA (reference sequence). The CDR3 protein is CSALTDSSYNEQFF. Here the CDR3 DNA reads TGCAGTGCCCTTACAGATTCGTCCTACAATGAGCAGTTCTTC.

The chain combines TRBV28 with TRBJ2-7, with D perhaps being TRBD1 or TRBD2 (5 bases each). CDR1 and CDR2 from the germline V gene are MDHEN and SYDVKM. V lost 6 bases and J lost 2, with 14 bases in between. This CDR3 has 14 residues. Written as DNA, the CDR3 is TGTGCCAGCAGCCTTCGGGACCCTGCCTACGAGCAGTACTTC. Translated, it gives CASSLRDPAYEQYF. The variable domain in full, with the rest retrieved from reference TRBV28 and TRBJ2-7, is DVKVTQSSRYLVKRTGEKVFLECVQDMDHENMFWYRQDPGLGLRLIYFSYDVKMKEKGDIPEGYSVSREKKERFSLILESASTNQTSMYLCASSLRDPAYEQYFGPGTRLTVT.

This clonotype was seen more than once but under ten times. The genes are TRBV5-1 and TRBJ2-1, with 10 bases matching TRBD2. The ends lost 0 bases at V and 7 bases at J; junction bases unmatched: 10. There are 17 residues in the CDR3. CDR1 and CDR2 from the germline V gene are SGHRS and YFSETQ. The CDR3 DNA reads as TGCGCCAGCAGCTTGGTTGTGCTAGCGGGAGAGGTGAATGAGCAGTTCTTC. Translating it yields CASSLVVLAGEVNEQFF. Full variable domain (missing parts from reference TRBV5-1 and TRBJ2-1): KAGVTQTPRYLIKTRGQQVTLSCSPISGHRSVSWYQQTPGQGLQFLFEYFSETQRNKGNFPGRFSGRQFSNSRSEMNVSTLELGDSALYLCASSLVVLAGEVNEQFFGPGTRLTVL.

Only a few counts were recorded for this clonotype. This chain joins TRBV20-1 and TRBJ2-7, with 8 bases lining up with TRBD2. The V segment lost 5 bases and the J segment 2 bases; nucleotides outside the gene matches: 5. The V gene's germline CDR1 is DFQATT and CDR2 SNEGSKA (reference sequence). This CDR3 comprises 13 residues. This CDR3 is CSAEDGGAYEQYF. CDR3 sequence (DNA): TGCAGTGCTGAAGACGGGGGGGCCTACGAGCAGTACTTC.

This clonotype was counted only a few times. The rearrangement links TRBV25-1 to TRBJ2-7; a possible D gene is TRBD2 (6 bases). CDR1 and CDR2 from the germline V gene are MGHDK and SYGVNS. The CDR3 spans 11 residues. V was shortened by 3 bases and J by 6 bases, with 6 bases between the two germline ends. The CDR3 nucleotides read TGTGCCAGCAGTGAGGGAGGCGAGCAGTACTTC. This codes for CASSEGGEQYF.

The CDR3 reads CASSLEPHRQGYNSPLHF. Here the CDR3 DNA reads TGCGCCAGCAGCTTGGAACCCCATCGACAGGGCTATAATTCACCCCTCCACTTT. The J gene is TRBJ1-6, the V gene TRBV5-1; 7 bases map to TRBD1. Trimming took 0 bases from V and 3 from J; bases not matched to a gene: 9. Germline V CDR1 and CDR2: SGHRS, YFSETQ. The CDR3 is 18 residues long.

The gene calls are TRBV6-5 and TRBJ2-1; D is perhaps TRBD2 (5 bases). CDR1 and CDR2 (germline): MNHEY, SVGAGI. The ends were cut back, 7 bases at V and 5 bases at J, with 12 bases in the middle. The CDR3 is 13 residues long. Here the CDR3 reads CASTTGSNNEQFF. In DNA form, the CDR3 reads TGTGCCAGCACGACGGGGTCAAACAATGAGCAGTTCTTC.

CDR3: CASMFIGLAGESTGELFF. The CDR3 nucleotides are TGTGCCAGCATGTTTATTGGACTAGCGGGAGAGAGCACCGGGGAGCTGTTTTTT. V and J are TRBV6-5 and TRBJ2-2, with 13 bases matching TRBD2. Unmatched junction bases numbered 12, after V lost 7 bases and J lost 4 bases. The CDR3 length is 18 residues. Germline assignment: CDR1 MNHEY and CDR2 SVGAGI.

The gene calls are TRBV5-6 and TRBJ1-1, with D perhaps TRBD1 (6 bases). Germline CDR1 and CDR2: SGHDT and YYEEEE. The CDR3 contains 13 residues. V lost 2 bases, J lost 10 bases, and 15 bases lay in between. The CDR3 DNA reads TGTGCCAGCAGCTTTCACAGGGACTCACGAGCTTTCTTT. It translates to CASSFHRDSRAFF.